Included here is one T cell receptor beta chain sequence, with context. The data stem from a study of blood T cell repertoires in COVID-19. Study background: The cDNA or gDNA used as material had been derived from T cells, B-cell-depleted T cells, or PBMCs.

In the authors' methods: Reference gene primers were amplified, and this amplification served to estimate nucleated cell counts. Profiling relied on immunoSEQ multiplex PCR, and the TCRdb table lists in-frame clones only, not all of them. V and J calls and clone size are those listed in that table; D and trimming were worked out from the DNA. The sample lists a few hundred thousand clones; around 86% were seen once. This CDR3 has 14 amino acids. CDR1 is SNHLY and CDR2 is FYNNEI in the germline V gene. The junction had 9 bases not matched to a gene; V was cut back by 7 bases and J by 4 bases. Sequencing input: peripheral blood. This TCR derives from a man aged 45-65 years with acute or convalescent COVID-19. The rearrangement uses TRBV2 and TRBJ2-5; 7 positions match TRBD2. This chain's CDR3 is CASTYLAEGETQYF. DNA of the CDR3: TGTGCCAGCACGTACCTAGCGGAGGGAGAGACCCAGTACTTC. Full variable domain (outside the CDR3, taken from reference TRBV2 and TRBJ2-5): EPEVTQTPSHQVTQMGQEVILRCVPISNHLYFYWYRQILGQKVEFLVSFYNNEISEKSEIFDDQFSVERPDGSNFTLKIRSTKLEDSAMYFCASTYLAEGETQYFGPGTRLLVL.